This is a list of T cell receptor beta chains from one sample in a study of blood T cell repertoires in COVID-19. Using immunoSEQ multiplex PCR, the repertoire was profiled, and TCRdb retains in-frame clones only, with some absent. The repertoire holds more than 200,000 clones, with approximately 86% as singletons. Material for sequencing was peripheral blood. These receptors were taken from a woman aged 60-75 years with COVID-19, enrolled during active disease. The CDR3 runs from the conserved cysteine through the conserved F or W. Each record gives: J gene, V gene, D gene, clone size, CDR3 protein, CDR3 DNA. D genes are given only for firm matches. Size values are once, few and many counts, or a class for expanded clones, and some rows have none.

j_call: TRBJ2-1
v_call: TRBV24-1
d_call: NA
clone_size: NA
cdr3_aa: CATGPGGYNEQFF
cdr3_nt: TGTGCCACCGGCCCAGGGGGGTACAATGAGCAGTTCTTC

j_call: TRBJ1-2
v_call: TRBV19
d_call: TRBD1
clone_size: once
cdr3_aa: CASSHDRAYGYTF
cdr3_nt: TGTGCCAGTAGTCACGACAGGGCCTATGGCTACACCTTC

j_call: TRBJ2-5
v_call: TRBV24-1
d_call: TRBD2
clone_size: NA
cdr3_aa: CATSALGLADQETQYF
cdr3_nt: TGTGCCACCAGTGCTCTGGGACTAGCAGACCAAGAGACCCAGTACTTC

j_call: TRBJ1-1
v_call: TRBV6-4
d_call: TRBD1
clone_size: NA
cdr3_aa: CASSESQGSTEAFF
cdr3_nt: TGTGCCAGCAGTGAATCACAGGGGTCCACTGAAGCTTTCTTT

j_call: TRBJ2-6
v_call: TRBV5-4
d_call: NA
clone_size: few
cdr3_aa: CASSRGSSGANVLTF
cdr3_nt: TGTGCCAGCAGCCGAGGGTCCTCTGGGGCCAACGTCCTGACTTTC

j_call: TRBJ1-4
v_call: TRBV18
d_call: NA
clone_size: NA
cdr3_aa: CASSPEIGGSEKLFF
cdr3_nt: TGTGCCAGCTCACCAGAGATTGGGGGGAGCGAAAAACTGTTTTTT

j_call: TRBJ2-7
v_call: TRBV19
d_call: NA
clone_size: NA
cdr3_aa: CASSNRAYEQYF
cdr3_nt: TGTGCCAGTAGTAACAGAGCATACGAGCAGTACTTC

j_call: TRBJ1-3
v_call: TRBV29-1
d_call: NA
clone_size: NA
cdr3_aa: CSVGRGENSGNTIYF
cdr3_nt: TGCAGCGTTGGTCGGGGGGAGAATTCTGGAAACACCATATATTTT

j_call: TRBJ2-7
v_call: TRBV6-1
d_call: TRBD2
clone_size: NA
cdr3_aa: CASSGAGGPDEQYF
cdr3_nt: TGTGCCAGCAGTGGAGCGGGAGGGCCGGACGAGCAGTACTTC

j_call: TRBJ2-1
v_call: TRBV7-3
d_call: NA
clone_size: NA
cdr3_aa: CASSKTPGSYNEQFF
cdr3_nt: TGTGCCAGCAGTAAGACCCCGGGCTCCTACAATGAGCAGTTCTTC

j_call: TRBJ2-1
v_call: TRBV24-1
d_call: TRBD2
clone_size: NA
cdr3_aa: CATTPGGSYNEQFF
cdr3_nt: TGTGCCACCACCCCGGGAGGGTCCTACAATGAGCAGTTCTTC

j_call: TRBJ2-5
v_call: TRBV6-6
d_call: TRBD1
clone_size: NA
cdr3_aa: CASSYVQGLQETQYF
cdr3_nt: TGTGCCAGCAGTTACGTACAGGGGCTCCAAGAGACCCAGTACTTC

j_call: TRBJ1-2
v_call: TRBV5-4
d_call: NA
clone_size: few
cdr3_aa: CASSLIAGWYGYTF
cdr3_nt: TGTGCCAGCAGCTTGATCGCAGGGTGGTATGGCTACACCTTC

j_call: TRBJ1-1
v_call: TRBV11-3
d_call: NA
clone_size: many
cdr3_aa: CASSFQANTEAFF
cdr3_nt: TGTGCCAGCAGCTTCCAGGCTAACACTGAAGCTTTCTTT

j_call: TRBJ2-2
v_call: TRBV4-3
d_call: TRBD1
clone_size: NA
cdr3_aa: CASSHGQGANTGELFF
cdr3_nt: TGCGCCAGCAGCCACGGACAGGGGGCAAACACCGGGGAGCTGTTTTTT

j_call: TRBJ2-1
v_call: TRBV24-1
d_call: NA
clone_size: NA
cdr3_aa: CATSDWASPVGNEQFF
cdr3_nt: TGTGCCACCAGTGATTGGGCTTCCCCCGTAGGCAATGAGCAGTTCTTC

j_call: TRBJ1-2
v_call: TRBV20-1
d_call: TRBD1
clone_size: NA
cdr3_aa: CSASGTGGKGYAGYTF
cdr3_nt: TGCAGTGCTAGTGGGACAGGGGGAAAGGGCTATGCAGGCTACACCTTC

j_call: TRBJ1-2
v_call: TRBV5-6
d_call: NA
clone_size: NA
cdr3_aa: CASSLGLLNGGYTF
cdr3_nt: TGTGCCAGCAGCTTGGGGTTGCTCAACGGTGGCTACACCTTC

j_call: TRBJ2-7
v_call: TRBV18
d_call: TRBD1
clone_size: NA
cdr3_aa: CASSPGTGGTYEQYF
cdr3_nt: TGTGCCAGCTCACCAGGGACAGGGGGCACCTACGAGCAGTACTTC

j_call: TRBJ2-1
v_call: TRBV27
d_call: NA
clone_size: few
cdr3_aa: CASSFGVGAEQFF
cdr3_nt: TGTGCCAGCAGTTTCGGGGTGGGAGCGGAGCAGTTCTTC

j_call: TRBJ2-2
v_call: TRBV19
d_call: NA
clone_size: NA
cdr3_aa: CASSIKRNTGELFF
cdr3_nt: TGTGCCAGTAGTATTAAGAGAAACACCGGGGAGCTGTTTTTT

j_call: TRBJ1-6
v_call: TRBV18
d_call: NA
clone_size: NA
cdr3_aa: CASSPKPTGPIDNSPLHF
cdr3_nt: TGTGCCAGCTCACCCAAGCCCACAGGACCCATTGATAATTCACCCCTCCACTTT

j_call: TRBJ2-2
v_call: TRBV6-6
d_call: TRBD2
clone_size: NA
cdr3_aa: CASSHPGSSGRITGELFF
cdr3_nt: TGTGCCAGCAGTCACCCAGGATCTAGCGGGAGGATCACCGGGGAGCTGTTTTTT

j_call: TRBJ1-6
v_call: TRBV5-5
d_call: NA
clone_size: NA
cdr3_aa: CASSLANTGYNSPLHF
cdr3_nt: TGTGCCAGCAGCTTGGCCAATACGGGATATAATTCACCCCTCCACTTT

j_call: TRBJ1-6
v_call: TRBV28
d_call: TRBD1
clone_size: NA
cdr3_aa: CASSLAGGSYSPLHF
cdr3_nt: TGTGCCAGCAGTTTAGCAGGGGGTTCGTATTCACCCCTCCACTTT

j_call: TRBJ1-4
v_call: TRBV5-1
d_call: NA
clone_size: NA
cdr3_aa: CASKDGQTTNEKLFF
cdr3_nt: TGCGCCAGCAAGGACGGACAAACAACTAATGAAAAACTGTTTTTT

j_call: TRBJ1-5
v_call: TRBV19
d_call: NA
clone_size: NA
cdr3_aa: CASVGRRFNQPQHF
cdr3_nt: TGTGCCAGTGTAGGGCGGAGGTTCAATCAGCCCCAGCATTTT

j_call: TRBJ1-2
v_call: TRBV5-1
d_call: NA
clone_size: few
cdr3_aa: CASSLGTSNYGYTF
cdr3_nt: TGCGCCAGCAGCTTAGGGACATCTAACTATGGCTACACCTTC

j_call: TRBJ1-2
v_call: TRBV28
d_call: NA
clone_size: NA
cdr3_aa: CASLKWPASNYGYTF
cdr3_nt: TGTGCCAGCTTGAAATGGCCAGCGTCTAACTATGGCTACACCTTC

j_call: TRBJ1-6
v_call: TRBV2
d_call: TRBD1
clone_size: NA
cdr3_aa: CATIQRAGGSYNSPLHF
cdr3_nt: TGTGCCACCATCCAACGGGCAGGGGGCTCCTATAATTCACCCCTCCACTTT

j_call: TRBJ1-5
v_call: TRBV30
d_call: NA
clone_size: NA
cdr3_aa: CAWGSRGDQPQHF
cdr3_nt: TGTGCCTGGGGGAGCCGGGGGGATCAGCCCCAGCATTTT

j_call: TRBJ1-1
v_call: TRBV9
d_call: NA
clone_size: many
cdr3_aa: CASSSRTVTEAFF
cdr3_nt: TGTGCCAGCAGCTCGCGGACAGTCACTGAAGCTTTCTTT

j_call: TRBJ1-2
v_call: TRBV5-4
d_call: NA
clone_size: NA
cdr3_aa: CASSPAGGEVYGYTF
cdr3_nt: TGTGCCAGCAGCCCGGCGGGAGGGGAGGTCTATGGCTACACCTTC

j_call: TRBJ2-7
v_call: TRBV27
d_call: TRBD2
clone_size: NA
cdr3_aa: CASYKQGTRGYEQYF
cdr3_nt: TGTGCCAGCTATAAGCAGGGGACTAGAGGCTACGAGCAGTACTTC

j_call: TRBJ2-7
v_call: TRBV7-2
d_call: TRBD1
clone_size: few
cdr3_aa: CASSSGQGAGEQYF
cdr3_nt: TGTGCCAGCAGCTCAGGACAGGGGGCGGGCGAGCAGTACTTC

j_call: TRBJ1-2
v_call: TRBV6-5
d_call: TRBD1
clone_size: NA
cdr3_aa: CASSYELGGDYGYTF
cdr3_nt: TGTGCCAGCAGTTACGAGTTAGGGGGCGACTATGGCTACACCTTC

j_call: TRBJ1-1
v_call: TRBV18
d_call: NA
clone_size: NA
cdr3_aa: CASSPNKNTEAFF
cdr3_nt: TGTGCCAGCTCACCTAACAAGAACACTGAAGCTTTCTTT

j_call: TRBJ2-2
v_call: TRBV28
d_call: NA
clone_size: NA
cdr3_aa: CASSLTQGWELFF
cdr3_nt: TGTGCCAGCAGTTTGACCCAGGGCTGGGAGCTGTTTTTT

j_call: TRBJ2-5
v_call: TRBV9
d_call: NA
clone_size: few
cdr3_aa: CASSVLGQRTQYF
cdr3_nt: TGTGCCAGCAGCGTACTGGGGCAGCGGACCCAGTACTTC

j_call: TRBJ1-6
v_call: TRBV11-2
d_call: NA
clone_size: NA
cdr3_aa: CASSFRGGSPLHF
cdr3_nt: TGTGCCAGCAGCTTTAGGGGAGGGTCACCCCTCCACTTT

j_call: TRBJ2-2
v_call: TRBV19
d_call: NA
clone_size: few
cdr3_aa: CASTPNRYLNTGELFF
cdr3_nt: TGTGCCAGTACCCCCAACAGATACCTGAACACCGGGGAGCTGTTTTTT

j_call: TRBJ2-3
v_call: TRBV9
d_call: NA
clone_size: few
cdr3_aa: CASSVDIPGDSLTDTQYF
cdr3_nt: TGTGCCAGCAGCGTAGATATCCCGGGAGACAGCCTCACAGATACGCAGTATTTT

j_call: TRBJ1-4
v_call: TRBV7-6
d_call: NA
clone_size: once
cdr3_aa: CASSITGMGEKLFF
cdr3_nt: TGTGCCAGCAGCATAACCGGGATGGGTGAAAAACTGTTTTTT

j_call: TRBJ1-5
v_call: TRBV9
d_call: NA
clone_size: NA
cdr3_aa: CASSPQPGDNQPQHF
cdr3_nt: TGTGCCAGCAGCCCTCAGCCAGGGGACAATCAGCCCCAGCATTTT

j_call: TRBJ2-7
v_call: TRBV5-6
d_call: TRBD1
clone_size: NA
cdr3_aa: CASSSWDRHEQYF
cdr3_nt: TGTGCCAGCAGCTCCTGGGACAGGCACGAGCAGTACTTC

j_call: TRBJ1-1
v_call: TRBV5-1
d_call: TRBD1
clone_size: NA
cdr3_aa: CASSLVGTGVNTEAFF
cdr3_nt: TGCGCCAGCAGCTTGGTGGGGACAGGGGTCAACACTGAAGCTTTCTTT

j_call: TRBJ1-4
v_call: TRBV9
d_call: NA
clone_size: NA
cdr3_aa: CASSVGGLATNEKLFF
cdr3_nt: TGTGCCAGCAGCGTAGGCGGCCTGGCAACTAATGAAAAACTGTTTTTT

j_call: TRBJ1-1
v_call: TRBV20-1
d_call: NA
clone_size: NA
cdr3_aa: CSASSGHTNTPEAFF
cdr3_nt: TGCAGTGCTAGTTCGGGACATACGAACACCCCTGAAGCTTTCTTT

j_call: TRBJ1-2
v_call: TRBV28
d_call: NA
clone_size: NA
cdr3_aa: CASRNTQRGYTF
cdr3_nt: TGTGCCAGCAGGAATACCCAGCGCGGCTACACCTTC

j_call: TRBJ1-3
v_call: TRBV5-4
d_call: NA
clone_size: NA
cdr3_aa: CASSLREGVSGNTIYF
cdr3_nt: TGTGCCAGCAGCCTCAGGGAGGGGGTCTCTGGAAACACCATATATTTT

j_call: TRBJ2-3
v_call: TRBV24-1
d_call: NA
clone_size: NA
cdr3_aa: CATSVADTQYF
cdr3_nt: TGTGCCACCAGTGTAGCAGATACGCAGTATTTT

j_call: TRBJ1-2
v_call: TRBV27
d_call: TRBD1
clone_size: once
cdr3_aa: CASSLGGTRDSDGYTF
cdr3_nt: TGTGCCAGCAGTTTAGGGGGGACAAGGGACAGCGATGGCTACACCTTC

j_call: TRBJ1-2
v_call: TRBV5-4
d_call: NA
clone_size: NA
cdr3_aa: CASSAEAYGYTF
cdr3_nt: TGTGCCAGCAGCGCGGAGGCCTATGGCTACACCTTC

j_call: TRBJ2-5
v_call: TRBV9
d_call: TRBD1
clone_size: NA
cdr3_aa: CASSETGGGETQYF
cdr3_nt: TGTGCCAGCAGCGAGACAGGGGGCGGGGAGACCCAGTACTTC

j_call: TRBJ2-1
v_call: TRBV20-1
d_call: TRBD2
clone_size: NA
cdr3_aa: CSASRAGGTYNEQFF
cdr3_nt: TGCAGTGCTAGTCGAGCGGGAGGCACTTACAATGAGCAGTTCTTC

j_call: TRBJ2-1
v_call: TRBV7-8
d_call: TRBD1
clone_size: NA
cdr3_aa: CASSRTGSFGEQFF
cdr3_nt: TGTGCCAGCAGCCGGACAGGGTCATTCGGTGAGCAGTTCTTC

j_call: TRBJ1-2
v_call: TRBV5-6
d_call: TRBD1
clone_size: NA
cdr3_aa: CASSSGTGIANYGYTF
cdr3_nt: TGTGCCAGCAGCTCCGGGACAGGGATAGCTAACTATGGCTACACCTTC

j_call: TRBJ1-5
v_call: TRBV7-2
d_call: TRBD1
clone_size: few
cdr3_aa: CASSSSSGTGEPQHF
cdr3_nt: TGTGCCAGCAGCTCCTCCTCCGGGACAGGGGAGCCCCAGCATTTT

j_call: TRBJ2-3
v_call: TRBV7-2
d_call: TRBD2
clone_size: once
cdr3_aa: CASSSGLAGVEFTQYF
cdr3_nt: TGTGCCAGCAGCTCAGGACTAGCGGGGGTGGAGTTTACGCAGTATTTT